This T cell receptor (beta chain) was sequenced for a study of spatial heterogeneity in lung cancer. TCRdb itself ran the 5' RACE reads through MiXCR, one entry per CDR3 protein. The data show tens of thousands of distinct CDR3 sequences, about 4.9% seen once. The germline CDR1 and CDR2 sequences are DFQATT and SNEGSKA (reference sequence). Germline trimming cut 5 bases from V and 0 bases from J; bases unmatched to any gene: 3. This CDR3 has 14 amino acids. This clonotype was observed many times. Time point reported: sample taken at primary tumor resection. Whole RNA was taken from tumor, nontumor lung or frozen PBMC; it was then sequenced unsorted.

The sequencing here drew on PBMCs, taken at surgery. The rearrangement joins TRBV20-1 to TRBJ2-1, with TRBD2 matching over 8 bases. This clonotype originated in a male donor with early-stage non-small cell lung cancer. In DNA form, the CDR3 reads TGCAGTGCTCCGGGGGGGAGCTCCTACAATGAGCAGTTCTTC. This sequence encodes CSAPGGSSYNEQFF.